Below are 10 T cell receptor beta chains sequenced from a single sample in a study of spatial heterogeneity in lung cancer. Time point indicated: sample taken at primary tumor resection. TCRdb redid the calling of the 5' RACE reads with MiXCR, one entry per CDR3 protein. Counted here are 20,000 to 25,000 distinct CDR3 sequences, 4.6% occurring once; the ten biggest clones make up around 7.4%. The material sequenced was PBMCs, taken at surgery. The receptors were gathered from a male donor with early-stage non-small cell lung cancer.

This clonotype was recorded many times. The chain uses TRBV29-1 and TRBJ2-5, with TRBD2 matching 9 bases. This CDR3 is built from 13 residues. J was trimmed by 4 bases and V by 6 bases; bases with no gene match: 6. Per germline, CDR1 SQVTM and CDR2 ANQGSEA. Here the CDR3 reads CSVLAGAGETQYF. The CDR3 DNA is TGCAGCGTCTTAGCGGGGGCGGGAGAGACCCAGTACTTC.

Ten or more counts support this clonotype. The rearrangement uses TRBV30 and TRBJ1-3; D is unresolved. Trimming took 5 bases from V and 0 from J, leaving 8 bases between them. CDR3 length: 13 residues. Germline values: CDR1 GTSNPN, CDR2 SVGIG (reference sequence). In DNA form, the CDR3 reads TGTGCCTGGGGAAAAGGCTCTGGAAACACCATATATTTT. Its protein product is CAWGKGSGNTIYF.

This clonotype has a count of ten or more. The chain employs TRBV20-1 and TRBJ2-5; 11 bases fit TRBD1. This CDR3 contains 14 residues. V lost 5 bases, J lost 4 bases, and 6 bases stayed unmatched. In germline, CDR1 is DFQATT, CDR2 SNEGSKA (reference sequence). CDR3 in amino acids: CSASGTGGLETQYF. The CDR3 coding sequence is TGCAGTGCTTCCGGGACAGGGGGGTTAGAGACCCAGTACTTC.

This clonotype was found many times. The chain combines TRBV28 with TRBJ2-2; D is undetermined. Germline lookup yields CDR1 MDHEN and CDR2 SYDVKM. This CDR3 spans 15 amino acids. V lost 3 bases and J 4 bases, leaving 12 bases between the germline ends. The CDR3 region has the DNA TGTGCCAGCAGTTTGGATCCTGTGAGCACCGGGGAGCTGTTTTTT. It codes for CASSLDPVSTGELFF.

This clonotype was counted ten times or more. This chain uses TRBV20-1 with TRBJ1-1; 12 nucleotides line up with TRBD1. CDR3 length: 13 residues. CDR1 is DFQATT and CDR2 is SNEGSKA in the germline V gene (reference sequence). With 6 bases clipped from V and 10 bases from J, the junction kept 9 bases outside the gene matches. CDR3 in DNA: TGCAGTGCGGCCGGGACAGGGGGCGTGAGAGCTTTCTTT. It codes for CSAAGTGGVRAFF.

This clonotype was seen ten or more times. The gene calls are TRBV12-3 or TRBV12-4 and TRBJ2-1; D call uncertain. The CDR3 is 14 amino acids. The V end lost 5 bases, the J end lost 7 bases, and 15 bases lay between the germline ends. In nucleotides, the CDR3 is TGTGCCAGCAGTGACGCTACAGTTAGGAATGAGCAGTTCTTC. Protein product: CASSDATVRNEQFF.

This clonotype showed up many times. The CDR3 spells CASSYQNTEAFF. CDR3 in DNA: TGTGCCAGCAGTTATCAGAACACTGAAGCTTTCTTT. The rearrangement joins TRBV28 to TRBJ1-1; D gene unclear. The CDR3 is 12 residues long. CDR1 and CDR2 (germline): MDHEN, SYDVKM. V lost 4 bases and J lost 1, with 4 bases in between.

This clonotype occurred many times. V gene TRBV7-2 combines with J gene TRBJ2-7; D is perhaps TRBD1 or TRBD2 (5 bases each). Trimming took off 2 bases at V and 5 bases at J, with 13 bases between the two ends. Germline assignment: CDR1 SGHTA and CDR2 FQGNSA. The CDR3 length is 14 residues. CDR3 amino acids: CASSLWGTADEQYF. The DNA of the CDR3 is TGTGCCAGCAGCTTATGGGGGACCGCGGACGAGCAGTACTTC.

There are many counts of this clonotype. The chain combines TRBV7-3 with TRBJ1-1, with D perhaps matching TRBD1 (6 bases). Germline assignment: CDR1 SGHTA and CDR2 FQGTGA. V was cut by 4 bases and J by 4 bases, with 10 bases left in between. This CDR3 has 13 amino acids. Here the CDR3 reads CASSSGVGTEAFF. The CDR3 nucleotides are TGTGCCAGCAGCTCAGGGGTAGGCACTGAAGCTTTCTTT.

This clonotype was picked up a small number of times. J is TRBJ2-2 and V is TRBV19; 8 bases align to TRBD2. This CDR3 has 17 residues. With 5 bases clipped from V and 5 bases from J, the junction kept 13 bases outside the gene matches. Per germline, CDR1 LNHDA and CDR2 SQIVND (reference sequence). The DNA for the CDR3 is TGTGCCAGTAGTTCCCGTCCCGGGACTAGATCGACCGGGGAGCTGTTTTTT. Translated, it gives CASSSRPGTRSTGELFF.